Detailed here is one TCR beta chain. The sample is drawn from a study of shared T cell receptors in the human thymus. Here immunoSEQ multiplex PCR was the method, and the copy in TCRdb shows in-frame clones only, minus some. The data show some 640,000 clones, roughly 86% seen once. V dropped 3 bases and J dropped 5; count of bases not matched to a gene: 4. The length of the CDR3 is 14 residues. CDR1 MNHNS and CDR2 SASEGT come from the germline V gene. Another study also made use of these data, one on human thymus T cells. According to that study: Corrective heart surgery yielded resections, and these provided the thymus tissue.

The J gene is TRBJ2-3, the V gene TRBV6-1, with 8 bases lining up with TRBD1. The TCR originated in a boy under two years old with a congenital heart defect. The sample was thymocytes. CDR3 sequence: CASSEDREGDTQYF. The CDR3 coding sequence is TGTGCCAGCAGTGAGGACAGGGAAGGAGATACGCAGTATTTT.